This T cell receptor (beta chain) was captured by sequencing in a study of blood T cell repertoires in COVID-19. Patients at the Seattle site were enrolled during active infection and followed longitudinally. This clone was seen a few times. As handled by the study authors: Scientists estimated how many nucleated cells there were by amplifying reference gene primers. Profiled with immunoSEQ multiplex PCR; TCRdb holds only in-frame clones, not every one. V, J and clone size were drawn from that table, and D and trimming were deduced from the DNA. The table shows fewer than 350,000 clones, with around 88% occurring only once. Sample: peripheral blood. The source of this sequence is a woman under 40 with COVID-19, enrolled during active disease.

The CDR3 region has the DNA TGCAGCGTTTTTGGACAGGGGGGCTATGGCTACACCTTC. Translation gives CSVFGQGGYGYTF. The rearrangement uses TRBV29-1 and TRBJ1-2, with 10 bases matching TRBD1. Germline V lookup: CDR1 SQVTM, CDR2 ANQGSEA. V was clipped by 5 bases and J by 4 bases; unmatched bases: 4. The CDR3 extends over 13 amino acids.